These 9 T cell receptor beta chains originate from one sample sequenced in a study of radiotherapy plus CTLA-4 blockade in lung cancer (dated by TCRdb to 2016 to 2019). Libraries came from the immunoSEQ multiplex PCR assay. This is the immuneACCESS table as TCRdb keeps it, with only in-frame sequences that have V and J called. A part of the clones is gone; compared with another copy, unresolved V genes explain less than half, and the rest is unexplained. For this sample the table gives over 70,000 clones, of which approximately 86% were detected only once. Jointly, the top ten make up about 2% of the sample. This specimen was peripheral blood, taken from a patient treated with radiotherapy plus ipilimumab. All receptors derive from a human donor with non-small cell lung cancer who had a partial response to radiotherapy plus ipilimumab.

The chain uses TRBV4-2 and TRBJ2-7; 10 bases are a match to TRBD1. Trimming removed 0 bases from V and 2 bases from J; junction bases left unmatched: 4. CDR3 length equals 16 residues. Germline V gene lookup returns CDR1 LGHNA and CDR2 YNFKEQ. CDR3 DNA: TGTGCCAGCAGCCAAGATAGGACAGGGGGTGCCTACGAGCAGTACTTC. It yields the protein CASSQDRTGGAYEQYF.

This chain links TRBV6-1 with TRBJ2-3, with a possible D match to TRBD2 (5 bases). The germline V and J ends were trimmed by 2 bases and 0 bases, with 18 bases remaining between them. The CDR3 has 18 residues. CDR1 is MNHNS and CDR2 is SASEGT in the germline V gene. This CDR3 reads CASSEPYTSLTSTDTQYF. Written as DNA, the CDR3 is TGTGCCAGCAGTGAACCATACACTAGTCTTACTAGCACAGATACGCAGTATTTT.

This chain joins TRBV19 and TRBJ2-1; 7 nucleotides line up with TRBD2. This CDR3 has 16 residues. V was pared by 1 base and J by 6 bases, with 9 bases of the junction left unmatched. Germline CDR1 reads LNHDA; CDR2 reads SQIVND (reference sequence). CDR3 loop: CASSIGGRSSINEQFF. Written as DNA, the CDR3 is TGTGCCAGTAGTATAGGCGGGAGATCGTCTATCAATGAGCAGTTCTTC.

The chain combines TRBV5-4 with TRBJ1-4, with D tentatively TRBD1 (6 bases). This CDR3 region has 14 residues. The ends were cut back, 0 bases at V and 7 bases at J, with 10 bases in the middle. The germline V gene encodes CDR1 SGHNT and CDR2 YYREEE (reference sequence). In DNA, the CDR3 is TGTGCCAGCAGCTTGGACAGGGCGGGTGAAAAACTGTTTTTT. This sequence encodes CASSLDRAGEKLFF.

This chain uses TRBV2 with TRBJ2-1; D remains unclear. The CDR3 consists of 13 residues. Germline CDR1 SNHLY, CDR2 FYNNEI. V dropped 7 bases and J dropped 0 bases, with 7 bases sitting between them. CDR3 DNA sequence: TGTGCCAGCAAAGAGCGCTCCTACAATGAGCAGTTCTTC. As protein: CASKERSYNEQFF.

This clone was recorded once. The chain joins TRBV6-1 to TRBJ1-1; 7 nucleotides agree with TRBD1. Trimming removed 5 bases from V and 8 bases from J; junction bases left unmatched: 5. This CDR3 has 12 residues. Germline V lookup: CDR1 MNHNS, CDR2 SASEGT. DNA of the CDR3: TGTGCCAGCAGTAGGACAGGTAACGAAGCTTTCTTT. It yields the protein CASSRTGNEAFF.

This clone was counted once. V and J are TRBV11-3 and TRBJ1-1; 11 nucleotides match TRBD1. The CDR3 has 18 residues. Losses at the gene ends were 11 bases for V and 0 bases for J; bases not matched to a gene: 17. Germline V CDR1 and CDR2: SGHNT, YENEEA. The CDR3: CAVIPPGQGDGMNTEAFF. CDR3 nucleotide sequence: TGTGCCGTCATTCCACCGGGACAGGGGGACGGGATGAACACTGAAGCTTTCTTT.

This rearrangement joins TRBV7-2 to TRBJ1-3, with 7 bases that match TRBD1. V lost 3 bases, J lost 0 bases, and 2 bases stayed unmatched. The CDR3 extends over 15 amino acids. Germline V gene sequence: CDR1 SGHTA, CDR2 FQGNSA. The chain's CDR3 is CASSLRQGSGNTIYF. The CDR3 DNA reads as TGTGCCAGCAGCTTGCGACAGGGCTCTGGAAACACCATATATTTT.

A single count supports this clone. V usage is TRBV7-2 and J usage is TRBJ2-7; weak D call: TRBD2 (6 bases). Germline-derived CDR1 and CDR2 are SGHTA and FQGNSA. V was clipped by 2 bases and J by 5 bases, with 16 bases between them. This CDR3 is built from 15 residues. The CDR3 DNA sequence: TGTGCCAGCAGCTTAATCGACGGGGGTCTTAACGAGCAGTACTTC. It translates to CASSLIDGGLNEQYF.